These 28 T cell receptor beta chains were all obtained from the same sample, sequenced in a study of cytomegalovirus exposure and HLA in healthy donors. PCR was performed using 60 Vbeta and 13 Jbeta primers. Profiled with immunoSEQ multiplex PCR; TCRdb holds only in-frame clones, not every one. Altogether 130,000 to 150,000 clones are present, 80% being singletons, with the ten largest covering around 4.9%. The sequenced material came from PBMCs. The receptors here all came from a male donor in good health and CMV-seronegative.

The chain is built from TRBV5-4 and TRBJ1-2; 9 nucleotides line up with TRBD1. This CDR3 is built from 14 residues. CDR1 is SGHNT and CDR2 is YYREEE in the germline V gene (reference sequence). Losses at the gene ends were 0 bases for V and 7 bases for J; bases not matched to a gene: 4. The CDR3 coding sequence is TGTGCCAGCAGCTTGGGGGACAGGGTTGGTGGCTACACCTTC. Protein sequence: CASSLGDRVGGYTF.

The chain uses TRBV5-1 and TRBJ2-7; D ambiguous. The length of the CDR3 is 14 residues. CDR1 SGHRS and CDR2 YFSETQ come from the germline V gene. Trimming took off 7 bases at V and 2 bases at J, with 16 bases between the two ends. The CDR3 sequence: CASALLTRTYEQYF. The CDR3 DNA sequence: TGCGCCAGCGCCCTCCTCACAAGAACCTACGAGCAGTACTTC.

The chain uses TRBV7-2 and TRBJ2-2; 9 bases match TRBD1. Trimming cost V 5 bases and J 1 base; bases outside gene matches: 5. Germline CDR1 is SGHTA and CDR2 is FQGNSA. CDR3 size: 16 residues. CDR3 loop: CASSLGTGLNTGELFF. CDR3 sequence (DNA): TGTGCCAGCAGCCTTGGGACAGGGTTGAACACCGGGGAGCTGTTTTTT.

The chain combines TRBV4-3 with TRBJ2-6; the D gene is possibly TRBD1 (6 bases). Between the trimmed V and J ends, which lost 3 bases and 0 bases, there was a span of 12 bases. The CDR3 has 17 residues. Germline CDR1 and CDR2: LGHNA and YSLEER. CDR3 residues: CASSHRDTFSGANVLTF. DNA of the CDR3: TGCGCCAGCAGCCACCGGGACACCTTCTCTGGGGCCAACGTCCTGACTTTC.

V and J are TRBV4-3 and TRBJ1-6, with 7 nucleotides matching TRBD1. The V segment lost 0 bases and the J segment 7 bases; nucleotides outside the gene matches: 9. Germline lookup yields CDR1 LGHNA and CDR2 YSLEER. The CDR3 runs to 17 residues. The CDR3 DNA sequence: TGCGCCAGCAGCCAAGAAACAGGGGCGACCTTGAATTCACCCCTCCACTTT. Translated, it gives CASSQETGATLNSPLHF.

The chain uses TRBV9 and TRBJ2-1; the match to TRBD2 covers 8 bases. The trim removed 0 bases at V and 4 bases at J, leaving 15 bases unmatched. Germline-derived CDR1 and CDR2 are SGDLS and YYNGEE. This CDR3 has 19 residues. CDR3 DNA: TGTGCCAGCAGCGTAGAACCCGGGGGGGCAGCGGGGAGGTACAATGAGCAGTTCTTC. Protein sequence: CASSVEPGGAAGRYNEQFF.

V and J are TRBV30 and TRBJ1-2; 9 bases are a match to TRBD1. The germline V gene has CDR1 GTSNPN and CDR2 SVGIG (reference sequence). Trimming took 2 bases from V and 4 from J; bases not matched to a gene: 5. This CDR3 spans 14 amino acids. DNA for the CDR3: TGTGCCTGGAGTCGAAGACAGGGGGGCTATGGCTACACCTTC. Protein product: CAWSRRQGGYGYTF.

The rearrangement joins TRBV10-1 to TRBJ2-7, with D possibly matching TRBD2 (5 bases). Germline V gene lookup returns CDR1 WNHNN and CDR2 SYGVQD (reference sequence). This CDR3 spans 14 amino acids. The ends were cut back, 2 bases at V and 6 bases at J, with 14 bases in the middle. CDR3 sequence reads: CASSENPSLGEQYF. The CDR3 DNA reads TGCGCCAGCAGTGAGAATCCTAGCCTCGGCGAGCAGTACTTC.

The chain combines TRBV7-2 with TRBJ1-6; D ambiguous. CDR1 is SGHTA and CDR2 is FQGNSA in the germline V gene. The CDR3 runs 14 residues. V was clipped by 5 bases and J by 8 bases, with 13 bases between them. CDR3 sequence (DNA): TGTGCCAGCAGCCATCCGGGTTTCGATTCACCCCTCCACTTT. Translation gives CASSHPGFDSPLHF.

This clone was recorded once. The rearrangement links TRBV10-3 to TRBJ2-3; D is unclear. The CDR3 runs to 13 residues. V was trimmed by 9 bases and J by 2 bases, leaving 12 bases between them. From germline, CDR1 is ENHRY and CDR2 SYGVKD. The CDR3 sequence is CAMRSPDTDTQYF. CDR3 coding DNA: TGTGCCATGAGGAGTCCGGACACAGATACGCAGTATTTT.

The chain couples TRBV29-1 to TRBJ1-2, with a possible D match to TRBD1 (6 bases). This CDR3 has 12 amino acids. Germline CDR1 is SQVTM and CDR2 is ANQGSEA. Deletions cut 7 bases from V and 8 bases from J, with 17 bases between. The CDR3 protein is CSAADRNNGYTF. The CDR3 coding sequence is TGCAGCGCCGCCGACAGGAACAACGGCTACACCTTC.

This clone was detected a few times. This chain joins TRBV28 and TRBJ2-2, with 8 bases that match TRBD1. CDR3 length equals 16 residues. Trimming took 6 bases from V and 5 from J; bases not matched to a gene: 11. Germline assignment: CDR1 MDHEN and CDR2 SYDVKM. CDR3 amino acids: CASSRTGSLPTGELFF. Written as DNA, the CDR3 is TGTGCCAGCAGCCGGACAGGGTCCCTTCCGACCGGGGAGCTGTTTTTT.

V usage is TRBV7-2 and J usage is TRBJ2-7; 7 nucleotides align to TRBD1. CDR1 and CDR2 from the germline V gene are SGHTA and FQGNSA. This CDR3 spans 15 amino acids. V shed 3 bases, J shed 2 bases, and the junction held 7 bases outside the gene matches. The CDR3 coding sequence is TGTGCCAGCAGCTTCTCTACAGGGGTAACCTACGAGCAGTACTTC. Protein product: CASSFSTGVTYEQYF.

The gene calls are TRBV7-9 and TRBJ1-2; D gene ambiguous. The CDR3 runs 16 residues. CDR1 SEHNR and CDR2 FQNEAQ come from the germline V gene (reference sequence). Trimming removed 1 base at V and 1 base at J, with 13 bases between. DNA for the CDR3: TGTGCCAGCAGCTTAGGGGCAGGTACCTTTAACTATGGCTACACCTTC. The encoded protein is CASSLGAGTFNYGYTF.

This chain uses TRBV9 with TRBJ1-1; 8 bases match TRBD1. The V gene end was trimmed by 4 bases and the J gene end by 3 bases; junction bases not matched to a gene: 5. The CDR3 loop spans 14 amino acids. Germline CDR1 SGDLS, CDR2 YYNGEE. This chain's CDR3 is CASSPQGAHTEAFF. The CDR3 DNA reads as TGTGCCAGCAGCCCCCAGGGGGCCCACACTGAAGCTTTCTTT.

The chain carries TRBV15 and TRBJ2-5; 10 bases are a match to TRBD2. There are 15 residues in the CDR3. Germline V gives CDR1 LNHNV, CDR2 YYDKDF (reference sequence). V shed 1 base and J 3 bases; nucleotides not matched to a gene: 2. CDR3 coding DNA: TGTGCCACCAGCAGAGGGCTAGCGGGGGAAGAGACCCAGTACTTC. Translated: CATSRGLAGEETQYF.

The chain is built from TRBV6-5 and TRBJ1-1, with D hard to call. This CDR3 contains 15 residues. V was cut by 5 bases and J by 3 bases, with 16 bases left in between. Germline V CDR1 and CDR2: MNHEY, SVGAGI. DNA for the CDR3: TGTGCCAGCAGTCCTCGGAAGGTGGGAGACACTGAAGCTTTCTTT. Translated, it gives CASSPRKVGDTEAFF.

This chain connects TRBV4-1 to TRBJ2-7, with unresolved D. Germline loops: CDR1 MGHRA, CDR2 YSYEKL. This CDR3 is built from 15 residues. Trimming pared 3 bases from V and 1 base from J, leaving 13 bases between. CDR3: CASSHPGVKSYEQYF. CDR3 coding DNA: TGCGCCAGCAGCCACCCAGGTGTTAAGTCCTACGAGCAGTACTTC.

The chain is built from TRBV19 and TRBJ1-5; D unresolved. CDR1 and CDR2 (germline): LNHDA, SQIVND (reference sequence). V was cut by 5 bases and J by 5 bases, with 10 bases left in between. The CDR3 sequence is 13 residues long. The CDR3 DNA reads as TGTGCCAGTAGTTACGCAGATTATCAGCCCCAGCATTTT. Translated: CASSYADYQPQHF.

The V and J genes are TRBV7-3 and TRBJ2-3; the D gene is possibly TRBD2 (7 bases). CDR1 is SGHTA, CDR2 FQGTGA, per germline. V was shortened by 8 bases and J by 5 bases, with 20 bases between the two germline ends. This CDR3 region has 15 residues. CDR3 in amino acids: CASGPRGGAKDTQYF. In nucleotides, the CDR3 is TGTGCCAGCGGACCGAGGGGGGGGGCCAAAGATACGCAGTATTTT. The full variable domain, completed using reference TRBV7-3 and TRBJ2-3, is GAGVSQTPSNKVTEKGKYVELRCDPISGHTALYWYRQSLGQGPEFLIYFQGTGAADDSGLPNDRFFAVRPEGSVSTLKIQRTERGDSAVYLCASGPRGGAKDTQYFGPGTRLTVL.

The V call is TRBV7-9, the J call TRBJ2-7; D might be TRBD1 (6 bases). The CDR3 has 13 residues. CDR1 and CDR2 (germline): SEHNR, FQNEAQ (reference sequence). Trimming removed 6 bases from V and 5 bases from J, with 14 bases in between. The CDR3 region is CASRTGEGDEQYF. The DNA for the CDR3 is TGTGCCAGCAGAACCGGTGAGGGGGACGAGCAGTACTTC.

This clone was counted once. The chain couples TRBV7-6 to TRBJ2-7, with D tentatively TRBD1 (5 bases). This CDR3 region has 13 residues. The germline V gene has CDR1 SGHVS and CDR2 FNYEAQ. V was trimmed by 3 bases and J by 4 bases, leaving 10 bases between them. The chain's CDR3 is CASSFGQKYEQYF. The CDR3 DNA sequence: TGTGCCAGCAGCTTCGGACAAAAATACGAGCAGTACTTC.

The rearrangement joins TRBV29-1 to TRBJ1-5; D not resolved. This CDR3 spans 13 amino acids. Germline values: CDR1 SQVTM, CDR2 ANQGSEA. With 2 bases removed from V and 0 bases from J, the gap between germline ends came to 5 bases. In DNA form, the CDR3 reads TGCAGCGTTGAAATTAATAGCAATCAGCCCCAGCATTTT. This codes for CSVEINSNQPQHF.

The chain joins TRBV7-9 to TRBJ1-2; 7 nucleotides match TRBD1. This CDR3 region has 13 residues. Germline V gene sequence: CDR1 SEHNR, CDR2 FQNEAQ (reference sequence). V was clipped by 5 bases and J by 8 bases; unmatched bases: 8. The DNA of the CDR3 is TGTGCCAGCAGCCCACAACAGGGGTCCGGCTACACCTTC. Protein sequence: CASSPQQGSGYTF.

The V and J genes are TRBV6-5 and TRBJ1-1; D remains unclear. The CDR3 sequence is 12 residues long. Trimming took off 6 bases at V and 10 bases at J, with 15 bases between the two ends. Germline CDR1 reads MNHEY; CDR2 reads SVGAGI. The CDR3 sequence is CASRPTKGAAFF. The CDR3, as DNA: TGTGCCAGCAGGCCCACCAAGGGAGCAGCTTTCTTT.

The CDR3 sequence: CAWNLGGVSGAFF. The CDR3 nucleotides are TGTGCCTGGAATTTAGGCGGGGTTTCGGGAGCTTTCTTT. The V gene is TRBV30, the J gene TRBJ1-1; D is undetermined. The V gene's germline CDR1 is GTSNPN and CDR2 SVGIG (reference sequence). Trimming left V 4 bases short and J 10 bases short, with 19 bases between. The CDR3 has 13 residues. Full variable domain (remainder filled in from reference TRBV30 and TRBJ1-1): SQTIHQWPATLVQPVGSPLSLECTVEGTSNPNLYWYRQAAGRGLQLLFYSVGIGQISSEVPQNLSASRPQDRQFILSSKKLLLSDSGFYLCAWNLGGVSGAFFGQGTRLTVV.

The chain couples TRBV5-1 to TRBJ2-1, with 8 positions matching TRBD2. Germline CDR1 SGHRS, CDR2 YFSETQ. The CDR3 loop spans 16 amino acids. V gave up 0 bases and J gave up 6 bases; unmatched junction bases: 8. The CDR3 protein is CASSLAGGAQGNEQFF. CDR3 nucleotides: TGCGCCAGCAGCTTGGCCGGGGGGGCGCAGGGCAATGAGCAGTTCTTC.

The V and J genes are TRBV7-2 and TRBJ2-7, with 9 bases lining up with TRBD1. There are 15 residues in the CDR3. V was clipped by 5 bases and J by 0 bases; unmatched bases: 5. The germline V gene has CDR1 SGHTA and CDR2 FQGNSA. The CDR3 DNA reads as TGTGCCAGCAGCGACCGGGACAGGGTCTCCTACGAGCAGTACTTC. Its translation: CASSDRDRVSYEQYF.